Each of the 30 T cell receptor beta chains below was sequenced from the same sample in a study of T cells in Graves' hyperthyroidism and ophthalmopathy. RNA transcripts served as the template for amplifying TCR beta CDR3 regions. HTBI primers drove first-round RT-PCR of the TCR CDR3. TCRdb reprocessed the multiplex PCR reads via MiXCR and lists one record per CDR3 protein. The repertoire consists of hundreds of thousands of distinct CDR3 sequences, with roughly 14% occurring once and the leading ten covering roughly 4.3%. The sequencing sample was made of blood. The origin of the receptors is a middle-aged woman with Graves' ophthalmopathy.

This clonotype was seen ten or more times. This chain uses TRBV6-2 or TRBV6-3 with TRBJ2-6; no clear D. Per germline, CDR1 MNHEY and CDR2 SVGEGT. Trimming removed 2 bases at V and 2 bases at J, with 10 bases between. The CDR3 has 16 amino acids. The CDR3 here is CASSYPQGTGANVLTF. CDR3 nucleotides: TGTGCCAGCAGTTACCCTCAAGGAACTGGGGCCAACGTCCTGACTTTC.

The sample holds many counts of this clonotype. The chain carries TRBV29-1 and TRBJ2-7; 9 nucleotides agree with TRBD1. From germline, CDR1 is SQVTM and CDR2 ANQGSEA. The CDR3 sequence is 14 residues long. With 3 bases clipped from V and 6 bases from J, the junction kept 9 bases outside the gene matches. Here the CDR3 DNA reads TGCAGCGTTGATCCGGGACAGGGAGGGAGCGAGCAGTACTTC. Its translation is CSVDPGQGGSEQYF.

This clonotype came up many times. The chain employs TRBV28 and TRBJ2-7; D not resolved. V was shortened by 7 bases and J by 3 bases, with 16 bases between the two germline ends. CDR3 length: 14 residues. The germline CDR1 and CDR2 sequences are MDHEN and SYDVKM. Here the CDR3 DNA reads TGTGCCAGCACCCCCGGCCCCTTTAACTACGAGCAGTACTTC. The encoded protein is CASTPGPFNYEQYF.

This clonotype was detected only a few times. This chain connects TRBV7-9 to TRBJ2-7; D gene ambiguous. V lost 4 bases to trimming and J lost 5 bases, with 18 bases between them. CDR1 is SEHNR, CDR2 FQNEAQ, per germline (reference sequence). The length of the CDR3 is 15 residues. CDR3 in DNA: TGTGCCAGCAGCTCTGCCCGATTTCTCCTCGACGAGCAGTACTTC. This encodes CASSSARFLLDEQYF.

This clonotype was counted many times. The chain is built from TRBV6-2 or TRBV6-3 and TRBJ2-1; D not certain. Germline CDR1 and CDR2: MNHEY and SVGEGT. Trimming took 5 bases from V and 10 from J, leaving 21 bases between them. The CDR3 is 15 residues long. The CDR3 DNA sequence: TGTGCCAGCAGTGATTTTGATTCGGGCGGCAAGGAGCAGTTCTTC. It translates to CASSDFDSGGKEQFF.

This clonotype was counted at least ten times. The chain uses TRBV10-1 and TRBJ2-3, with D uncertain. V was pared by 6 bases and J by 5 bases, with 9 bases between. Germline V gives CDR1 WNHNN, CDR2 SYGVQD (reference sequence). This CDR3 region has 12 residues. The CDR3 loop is CASSPGLDTQYF. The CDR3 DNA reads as TGCGCCAGCAGCCCTGGCCTAGATACGCAGTATTTT.

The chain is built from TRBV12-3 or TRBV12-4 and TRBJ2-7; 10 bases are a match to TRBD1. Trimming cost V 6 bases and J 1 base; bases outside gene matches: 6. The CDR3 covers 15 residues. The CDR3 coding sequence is TGTGCCAGCAGCAAGGGGGACAGGGGTTCCTACGAGCAGTACTTC. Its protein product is CASSKGDRGSYEQYF.

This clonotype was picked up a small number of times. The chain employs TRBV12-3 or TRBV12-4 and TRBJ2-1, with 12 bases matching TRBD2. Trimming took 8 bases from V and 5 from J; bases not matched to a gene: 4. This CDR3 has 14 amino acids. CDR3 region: CASRTSGENNEQFF. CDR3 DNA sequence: TGTGCCAGCCGGACTAGCGGGGAAAACAATGAGCAGTTCTTC.

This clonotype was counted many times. The CDR3 DNA reads as TGTGCCAGCAGCCCCTGGACCCTGGGGGGAGAGACCCAGTACTTC. Translating gives CASSPWTLGGETQYF. The V and J genes are TRBV6-2 or TRBV6-3 and TRBJ2-5; D possibly corresponds to TRBD2 (6 bases). The CDR3 sequence is 15 residues long. CDR1 MNHEY and CDR2 SVGEGT come from the germline V gene. V lost 6 bases to trimming and J lost 4 bases, with 18 bases between them.

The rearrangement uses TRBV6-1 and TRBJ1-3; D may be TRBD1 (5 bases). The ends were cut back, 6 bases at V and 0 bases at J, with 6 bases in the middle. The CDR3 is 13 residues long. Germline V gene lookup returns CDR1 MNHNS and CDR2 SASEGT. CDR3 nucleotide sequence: TGTGCCAGCAGGGGGGTCTCTGGAAACACCATATATTTT. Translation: CASRGVSGNTIYF.

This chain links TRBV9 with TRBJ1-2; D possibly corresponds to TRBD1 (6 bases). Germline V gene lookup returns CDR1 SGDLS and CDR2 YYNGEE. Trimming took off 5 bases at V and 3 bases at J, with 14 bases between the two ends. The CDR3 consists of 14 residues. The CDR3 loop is CASSLQGGDYGYTF. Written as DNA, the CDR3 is TGTGCCAGCAGTCTACAGGGAGGCGACTATGGCTACACCTTC.

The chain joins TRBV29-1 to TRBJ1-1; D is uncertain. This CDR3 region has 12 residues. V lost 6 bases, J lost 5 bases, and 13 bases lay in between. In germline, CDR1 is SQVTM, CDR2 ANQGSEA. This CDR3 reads CSVTPASTEAFF. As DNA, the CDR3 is TGCAGCGTCACACCGGCGAGTACTGAAGCTTTCTTT.

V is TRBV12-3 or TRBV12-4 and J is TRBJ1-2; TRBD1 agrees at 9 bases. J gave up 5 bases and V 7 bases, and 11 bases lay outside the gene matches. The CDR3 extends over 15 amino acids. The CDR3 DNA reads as TGTGCCAGCAACAGCCCCTCGACAGGGGGTTATGGCTACACCTTC. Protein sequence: CASNSPSTGGYGYTF.

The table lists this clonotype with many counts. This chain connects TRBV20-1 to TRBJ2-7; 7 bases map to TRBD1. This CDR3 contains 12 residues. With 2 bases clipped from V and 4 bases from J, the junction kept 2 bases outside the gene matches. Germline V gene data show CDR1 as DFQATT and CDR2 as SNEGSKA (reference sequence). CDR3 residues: CSARRGQYEQYF. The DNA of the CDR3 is TGCAGTGCTAGACGGGGACAGTACGAGCAGTACTTC.

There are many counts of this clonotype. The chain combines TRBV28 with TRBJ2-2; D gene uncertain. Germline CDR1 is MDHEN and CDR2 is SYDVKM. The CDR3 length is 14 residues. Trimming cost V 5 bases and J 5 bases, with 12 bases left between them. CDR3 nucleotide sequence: TGTGCCAGCAGTCCCCGACTTCGAACCGGGGAGCTGTTTTTT. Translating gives CASSPRLRTGELFF.

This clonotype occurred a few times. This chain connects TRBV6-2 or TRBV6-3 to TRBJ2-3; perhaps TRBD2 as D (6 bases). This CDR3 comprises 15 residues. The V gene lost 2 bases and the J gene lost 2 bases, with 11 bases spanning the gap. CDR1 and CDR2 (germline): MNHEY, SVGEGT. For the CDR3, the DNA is TGTGCCAGCAGTTACGGTGGGGGGTCCACAGATACGCAGTATTTT. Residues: CASSYGGGSTDTQYF.

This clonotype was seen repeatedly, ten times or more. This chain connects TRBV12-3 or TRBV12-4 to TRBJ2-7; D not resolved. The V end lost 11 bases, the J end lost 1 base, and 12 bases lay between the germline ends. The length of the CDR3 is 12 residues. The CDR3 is CASSQQSYEQYF. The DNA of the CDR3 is TGTGCCTCGTCCCAGCAATCCTACGAGCAGTACTTC.

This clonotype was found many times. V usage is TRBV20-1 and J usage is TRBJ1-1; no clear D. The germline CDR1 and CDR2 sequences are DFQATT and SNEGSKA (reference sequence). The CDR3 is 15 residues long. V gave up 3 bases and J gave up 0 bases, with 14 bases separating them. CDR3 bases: TGCAGTGCTAGGGTAGGTCAGGCATTGAACACTGAAGCTTTCTTT. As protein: CSARVGQALNTEAFF.

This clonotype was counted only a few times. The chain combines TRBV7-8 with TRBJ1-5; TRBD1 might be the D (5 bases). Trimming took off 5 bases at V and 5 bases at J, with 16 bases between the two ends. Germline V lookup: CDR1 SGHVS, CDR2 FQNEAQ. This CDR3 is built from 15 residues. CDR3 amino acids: CASSQLHQGDQPQHF. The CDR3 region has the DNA TGTGCCAGCAGCCAACTCCACCAAGGGGATCAGCCCCAGCATTTT.

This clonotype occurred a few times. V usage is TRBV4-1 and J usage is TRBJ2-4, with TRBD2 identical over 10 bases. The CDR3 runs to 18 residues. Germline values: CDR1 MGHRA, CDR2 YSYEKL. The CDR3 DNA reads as TGCGCGCATTGGAGGAGGGGCCTAGCGGGGGTAGCCAAAAACATTCAGTACTTC. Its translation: CAHWRRGLAGVAKNIQYF.

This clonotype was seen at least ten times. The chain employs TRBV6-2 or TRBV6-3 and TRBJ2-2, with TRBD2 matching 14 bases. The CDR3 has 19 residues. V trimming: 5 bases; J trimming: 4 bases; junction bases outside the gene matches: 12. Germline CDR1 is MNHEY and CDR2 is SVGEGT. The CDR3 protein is CASSPHGLAGGSVTGELFF. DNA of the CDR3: TGTGCCAGCAGTCCACACGGACTAGCGGGAGGAAGTGTCACCGGGGAGCTGTTTTTT.

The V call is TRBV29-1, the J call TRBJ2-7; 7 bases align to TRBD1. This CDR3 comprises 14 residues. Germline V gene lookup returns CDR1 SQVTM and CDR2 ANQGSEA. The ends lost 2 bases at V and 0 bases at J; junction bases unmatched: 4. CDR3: CSVETGQSSYEQYF. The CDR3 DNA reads TGCAGCGTTGAAACGGGACAGAGCTCCTACGAGCAGTACTTC.

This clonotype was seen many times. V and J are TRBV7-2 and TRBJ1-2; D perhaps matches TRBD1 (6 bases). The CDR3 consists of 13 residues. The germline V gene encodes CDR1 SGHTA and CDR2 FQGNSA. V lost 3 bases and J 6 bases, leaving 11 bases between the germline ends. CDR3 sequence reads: CASSLRQVDGYTF. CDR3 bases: TGTGCCAGCAGCTTGAGACAGGTCGATGGCTACACCTTC. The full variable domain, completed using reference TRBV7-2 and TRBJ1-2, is GAGVSQSPSNKVTEKGKDVELRCDPISGHTALYWYRQSLGQGLEFLIYFQGNSAPDKSGLPSDRFSAERTGGSVSTLTIQRTQQEDSAVYLCASSLRQVDGYTFGSGTRLTVV.

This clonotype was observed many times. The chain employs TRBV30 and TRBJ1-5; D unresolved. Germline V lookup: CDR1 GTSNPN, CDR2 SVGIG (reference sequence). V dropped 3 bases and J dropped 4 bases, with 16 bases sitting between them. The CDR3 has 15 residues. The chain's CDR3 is CAWSGRPGRNQPQHF. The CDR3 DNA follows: TGTGCCTGGAGCGGACGCCCAGGAAGGAATCAGCCCCAGCATTTT. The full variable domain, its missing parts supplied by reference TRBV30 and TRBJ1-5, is SQTIHQWPATLVQPVGSPLSLECTVEGTSNPNLYWYRQAAGRGLQLLFYSVGIGQISSEVPQNLSASRPQDRQFILSSKKLLLSDSGFYLCAWSGRPGRNQPQHFGDGTRLSIL.

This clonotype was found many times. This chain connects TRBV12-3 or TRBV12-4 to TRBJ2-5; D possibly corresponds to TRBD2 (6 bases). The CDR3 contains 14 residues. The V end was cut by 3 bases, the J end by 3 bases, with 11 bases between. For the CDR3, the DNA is TGTGCCAGCAGTTTTCCGGGAGCGAAAGAGACCCAGTACTTC. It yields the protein CASSFPGAKETQYF.

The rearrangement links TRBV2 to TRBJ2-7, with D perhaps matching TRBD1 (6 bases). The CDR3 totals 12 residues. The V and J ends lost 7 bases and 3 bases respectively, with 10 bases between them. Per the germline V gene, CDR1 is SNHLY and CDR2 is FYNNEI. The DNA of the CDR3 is TGTGCCAGCACGGCAGGGGTCTACGAGCAGTACTTC. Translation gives CASTAGVYEQYF.

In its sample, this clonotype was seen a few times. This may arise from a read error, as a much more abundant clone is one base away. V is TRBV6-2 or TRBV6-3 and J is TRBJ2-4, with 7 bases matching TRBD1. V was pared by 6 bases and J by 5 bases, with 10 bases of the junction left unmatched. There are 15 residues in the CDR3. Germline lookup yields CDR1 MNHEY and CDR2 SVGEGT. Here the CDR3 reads CASRLRGSVENIQYF. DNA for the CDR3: TGTGCCAGCAGACTCAGGGGGAGTGTCGAAAACATTCAGTACTTC.

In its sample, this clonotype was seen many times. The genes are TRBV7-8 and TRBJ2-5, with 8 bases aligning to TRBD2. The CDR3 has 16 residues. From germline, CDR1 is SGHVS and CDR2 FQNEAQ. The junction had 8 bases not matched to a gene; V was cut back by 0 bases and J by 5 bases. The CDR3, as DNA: TGTGCCAGCAGCTTAGCGAGCGGGAGAGTGCGGGAGACCCAGTACTTC. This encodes CASSLASGRVRETQYF.

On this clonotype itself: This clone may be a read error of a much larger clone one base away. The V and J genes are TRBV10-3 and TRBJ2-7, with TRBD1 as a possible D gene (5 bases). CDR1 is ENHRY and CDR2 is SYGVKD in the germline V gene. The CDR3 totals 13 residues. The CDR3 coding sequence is TGTGCCGTCAGGAAGACAGAGACCTACGAGCAGTACTTC. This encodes CAVRKTETYEQYF.

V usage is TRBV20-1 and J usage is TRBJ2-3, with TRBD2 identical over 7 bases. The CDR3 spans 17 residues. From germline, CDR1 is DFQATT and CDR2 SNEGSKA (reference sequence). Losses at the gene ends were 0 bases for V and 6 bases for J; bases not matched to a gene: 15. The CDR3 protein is CSARDAYLAGVGDTQYF. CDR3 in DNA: TGCAGTGCTAGAGACGCTTACTTGGCGGGAGTGGGGGATACGCAGTATTTT.